Listed below are T cell receptor beta chains from one sample, sequenced in a study of CD8 T cells in Susac syndrome. TCRdb ran MiXCR on the immunoSEQ multiplex PCR reads and lists one entry per CDR3 protein. In the table there are approximately 300,000 distinct CDR3 sequences, almost 85% of which are singletons. The source material was CD8+ T cells from PBMCs. The receptor source for this set is a human donor with multiple sclerosis. The CDR3 runs from the conserved cysteine through the conserved F or W. Each record gives: CDR3 DNA, CDR3 protein, J gene, D gene, clone size, V gene. D genes are given only for firm matches. Clone sizes are given selectively: once, few, many, or a class where the clone is expanded.

CDR3nt: TGTGCCAGCAGTTCCCCAAACCCTAGCGGTAGTTACAATGAGCAGTTCTTC
CDR3aa: CASSSPNPSGSYNEQFF
j_gene: TRBJ2-1
d_gene: TRBD2
abundance: .
v_gene: TRBV27

CDR3nt: TGTGCCAGTAGCCGAGAGATCTGGGGGAACACTGAAGCTTTCTTT
CDR3aa: CASSREIWGNTEAFF
j_gene: TRBJ1-1
d_gene: .
abundance: .
v_gene: TRBV19

CDR3nt: TGTGCCTGCACCGCCCCCCCCAGGGACGAGCAGTACTTC
CDR3aa: CACTAPPRDEQYF
j_gene: TRBJ2-7
d_gene: .
abundance: few
v_gene: TRBV30

CDR3nt: TGTGCCAGCAGCGTAGAGGATCCGGATCTTTCCACAGATACGCAGTATTTT
CDR3aa: CASSVEDPDLSTDTQYF
j_gene: TRBJ2-3
d_gene: .
abundance: once
v_gene: TRBV9

CDR3nt: TGTGCCTGCATGGGCGCTTCCAATGAGCAGTTCTTC
CDR3aa: CACMGASNEQFF
j_gene: TRBJ2-1
d_gene: .
abundance: .
v_gene: TRBV6-2/TRBV6-3

CDR3nt: TGTGCCACCAGCAGACCGCTAGCCGAGGGGGCCCACACAGATACGCAGTATTTT
CDR3aa: CATSRPLAEGAHTDTQYF
j_gene: TRBJ2-3
d_gene: TRBD1
abundance: .
v_gene: TRBV15

CDR3nt: TGCAGTGCTAGTGTTAGCGGGAGCGCAGATACGCAGTATTTT
CDR3aa: CSASVSGSADTQYF
j_gene: TRBJ2-3
d_gene: TRBD2
abundance: .
v_gene: TRBV20-1

CDR3nt: TGTGCCAGCAGCCGCGCCCATGGGGTCTACAATGAGCAGTTCTTC
CDR3aa: CASSRAHGVYNEQFF
j_gene: TRBJ2-1
d_gene: .
abundance: .
v_gene: TRBV7-3

CDR3nt: TGCAGCGTTGAGGGGGGAATTATCTATGGCTACACCTTC
CDR3aa: CSVEGGIIYGYTF
j_gene: TRBJ1-2
d_gene: .
abundance: .
v_gene: TRBV29-1

CDR3nt: TGTGCCAGCGACCAAACAGGGGGCGAGGCAGATACGCAGTATTTT
CDR3aa: CASDQTGGEADTQYF
j_gene: TRBJ2-3
d_gene: TRBD1
abundance: .
v_gene: TRBV3-1

CDR3nt: TGTGCCAGCAGGACACTAGCTAACAATGAGCAGTTCTTC
CDR3aa: CASRTLANNEQFF
j_gene: TRBJ2-1
d_gene: .
abundance: once
v_gene: TRBV12-3/TRBV12-4

CDR3nt: TGTGCCAGCAGCTTACGGACAGGGCCAGCCTACGAGCAGTACTTC
CDR3aa: CASSLRTGPAYEQYF
j_gene: TRBJ2-7
d_gene: TRBD1
abundance: .
v_gene: TRBV7-8

CDR3nt: TGTGCCAGCCACGCCGGGGCCTACAATGAGCAGTTCTTC
CDR3aa: CASHAGAYNEQFF
j_gene: TRBJ2-1
d_gene: .
abundance: .
v_gene: TRBV7-9

CDR3nt: TGTGCCAGCAGGACCGCCTCGTCCGAGCAGTACTTC
CDR3aa: CASRTASSEQYF
j_gene: TRBJ2-7
d_gene: .
abundance: .
v_gene: TRBV28

CDR3nt: TGTGCCTGGAGTGTACTTAGACACACTGAAGCTTTCTTT
CDR3aa: CAWSVLRHTEAFF
j_gene: TRBJ1-1
d_gene: .
abundance: .
v_gene: TRBV30

CDR3nt: TGCGCCAGCAGCCAAGGCAACGGTGAAAATTCACCCCTCCACTTT
CDR3aa: CASSQGNGENSPLHF
j_gene: TRBJ1-6
d_gene: .
abundance: .
v_gene: TRBV4-3

CDR3nt: TGTGCCAGCAACCCCGACAGGGCTAGCTACAATGAGCAGTTCTTC
CDR3aa: CASNPDRASYNEQFF
j_gene: TRBJ2-1
d_gene: TRBD1
abundance: .
v_gene: TRBV27

CDR3nt: TGCAGCGTCGCTACTAGTAGCGAGCAGTACTTC
CDR3aa: CSVATSSEQYF
j_gene: TRBJ2-7
d_gene: .
abundance: few
v_gene: TRBV29-1

CDR3nt: TGTGCCAGCAGTGGGTTGATCAATGAGCAGTTCTTC
CDR3aa: CASSGLINEQFF
j_gene: TRBJ2-1
d_gene: .
abundance: .
v_gene: TRBV7-6

CDR3nt: TGCGCCAGCAGCCAAGGGCCAACGACGGCATCCTACAATGAGCAGTTCTTC
CDR3aa: CASSQGPTTASYNEQFF
j_gene: TRBJ2-1
d_gene: .
abundance: .
v_gene: TRBV4-1

CDR3nt: TGTGCCAGCAGCAAGGTGGCGGGAGGGCCCTACAATGAGCAGTTCTTC
CDR3aa: CASSKVAGGPYNEQFF
j_gene: TRBJ2-1
d_gene: TRBD2
abundance: .
v_gene: TRBV7-3

CDR3nt: TGTGCCAGCAGTCCCACGGGCCGGGCCCTGGACACCTTC
CDR3aa: CASSPTGRALDTF
j_gene: TRBJ1-2
d_gene: .
abundance: few
v_gene: TRBV6-1

CDR3nt: TGTGCCAGCAGCTTAGTCCTAGCGGGAGCGTCTAGCTCCTACGAGCAGTACTTC
CDR3aa: CASSLVLAGASSSYEQYF
j_gene: TRBJ2-7
d_gene: TRBD2
abundance: .
v_gene: TRBV7-6

CDR3nt: TGTGCCAGCAGCTTGAGTTTGGACACTGAAGCTTTCTTT
CDR3aa: CASSLSLDTEAFF
j_gene: TRBJ1-1
d_gene: .
abundance: once
v_gene: TRBV7-9

CDR3nt: TGTGCCAGCAGCTTAGACGGGGCCTCCTACGAGCAGTACTTC
CDR3aa: CASSLDGASYEQYF
j_gene: TRBJ2-7
d_gene: .
abundance: .
v_gene: TRBV7-2

CDR3nt: TGTGCCAGCAGTTTCCCTACAGGACTAGCGGGAGGTACCAAAAACATTCAGTACTTC
CDR3aa: CASSFPTGLAGGTKNIQYF
j_gene: TRBJ2-4
d_gene: TRBD2
abundance: .
v_gene: TRBV28

CDR3nt: TGTGCCAGCAACATGCGGGGGGGCGAGACCCAGTACTTC
CDR3aa: CASNMRGGETQYF
j_gene: TRBJ2-5
d_gene: TRBD2
abundance: .
v_gene: TRBV28

CDR3nt: TGCAGCGTTGCTGGTCGGGGAACCGGGGAGCTGTTTTTT
CDR3aa: CSVAGRGTGELFF
j_gene: TRBJ2-2
d_gene: .
abundance: .
v_gene: TRBV29-1

CDR3nt: TGTGCCTGGAGTGTACGGGGATCCATGGAAGGAAACACCATATATTTT
CDR3aa: CAWSVRGSMEGNTIYF
j_gene: TRBJ1-3
d_gene: .
abundance: .
v_gene: TRBV30

CDR3nt: TGTGCCAGCAGTTTATCCCTGGCTGAAGCTTTCTTT
CDR3aa: CASSLSLAEAFF
j_gene: TRBJ1-1
d_gene: .
abundance: .
v_gene: TRBV28

CDR3nt: TGTGCCAGCAGTTACTCCCGGGGCCCGAACACCGGGGAGCTGTTTTTT
CDR3aa: CASSYSRGPNTGELFF
j_gene: TRBJ2-2
d_gene: .
abundance: few
v_gene: TRBV6-2/TRBV6-3

CDR3nt: TGTGCCAGCAGCCCCCACCAGACAGGGATCACTGAAGCTTTCTTT
CDR3aa: CASSPHQTGITEAFF
j_gene: TRBJ1-1
d_gene: TRBD1
abundance: .
v_gene: TRBV5-4

CDR3nt: TGCGCCAGCAGCCAGAGGCGCGACTACGAGCAGTACTTC
CDR3aa: CASSQRRDYEQYF
j_gene: TRBJ2-7
d_gene: .
abundance: .
v_gene: TRBV4-3

CDR3nt: TGCGCCAGCAGTGACATGGACCGGGACAGGGGAGAGACCCAGTACTTC
CDR3aa: CASSDMDRDRGETQYF
j_gene: TRBJ2-5
d_gene: TRBD1
abundance: .
v_gene: TRBV23-1

CDR3nt: TGTGCCAGCAGCAAAGAGGGGACCATACAGTTCTTC
CDR3aa: CASSKEGTIQFF
j_gene: TRBJ2-1
d_gene: .
abundance: .
v_gene: TRBV21-1

CDR3nt: TGTGCCAGTAGTGACCCGTATTCACCCCTCCACTTT
CDR3aa: CASSDPYSPLHF
j_gene: TRBJ1-6
d_gene: .
abundance: .
v_gene: TRBV19

CDR3nt: TGTGCCAGCCACCTCTTGGGTACTGGAAACACCATATATTTT
CDR3aa: CASHLLGTGNTIYF
j_gene: TRBJ1-3
d_gene: .
abundance: once
v_gene: TRBV28

CDR3nt: TGTGCCAGCATCCGGCGTTTGACAGGACAGGGGGAGGAGACCCAGTACTTC
CDR3aa: CASIRRLTGQGEETQYF
j_gene: TRBJ2-5
d_gene: .
abundance: .
v_gene: TRBV21-1

CDR3nt: TGCAGCGTTGAAGGGGGGAACCTAAATGAGCAGTTCTTC
CDR3aa: CSVEGGNLNEQFF
j_gene: TRBJ2-1
d_gene: .
abundance: once
v_gene: TRBV29-1

CDR3nt: TGTGCCAGCAGTGTCTCGGCCGGGACTTTCCCCGACGAGCAGTTCTTC
CDR3aa: CASSVSAGTFPDEQFF
j_gene: TRBJ2-1
d_gene: .
abundance: .
v_gene: TRBV6-1

CDR3nt: TGTGCCAGCAGCTCGCGGGAGGGCCGAGAGACCCAGTACTTC
CDR3aa: CASSSREGRETQYF
j_gene: TRBJ2-5
d_gene: TRBD2
abundance: .
v_gene: TRBV5-4

CDR3nt: TGTGCCAGCAGCCAAGTAGACAGGGGGGAAGAAAACATTCAGTACTTC
CDR3aa: CASSQVDRGEENIQYF
j_gene: TRBJ2-4
d_gene: TRBD1
abundance: once
v_gene: TRBV3-1

CDR3nt: TGTGCCTGGAGTCGGGACAGGAACACTGAAGCTTTCTTT
CDR3aa: CAWSRDRNTEAFF
j_gene: TRBJ1-1
d_gene: TRBD1
abundance: .
v_gene: TRBV30

CDR3nt: TGTGCCAGTACCCCAGACAGGGACCGATCCTACGAGCAGTACTTC
CDR3aa: CASTPDRDRSYEQYF
j_gene: TRBJ2-7
d_gene: TRBD1
abundance: .
v_gene: TRBV19

CDR3nt: TGTGCCAGCAGTCCTAAACTCGACAGGATCCCAGATACGCAGTATTTT
CDR3aa: CASSPKLDRIPDTQYF
j_gene: TRBJ2-3
d_gene: .
abundance: once
v_gene: TRBV7-9

CDR3nt: TGTGCCAGCAGTTTTTCAGGGGGCCCTTCAGGTGAAGCTTTCTTT
CDR3aa: CASSFSGGPSGEAFF
j_gene: TRBJ1-1
d_gene: TRBD1
abundance: .
v_gene: TRBV27

CDR3nt: TGCGCCAGCAGCCAAGAGGCGACCGGGTTGGCAACTAATGAAAAACTGTTTTTT
CDR3aa: CASSQEATGLATNEKLFF
j_gene: TRBJ1-4
d_gene: .
abundance: .
v_gene: TRBV4-3

CDR3nt: TGTGCCAGCAGCCTGGGGACAGGGGGCGGAATCTATGGCTACACCTTC
CDR3aa: CASSLGTGGGIYGYTF
j_gene: TRBJ1-2
d_gene: TRBD1
abundance: once
v_gene: TRBV11-2

CDR3nt: TGTGCCAGCAGGAGGGTTTTGGGCACAGATACGCAGTATTTT
CDR3aa: CASRRVLGTDTQYF
j_gene: TRBJ2-3
d_gene: .
abundance: .
v_gene: TRBV12-3/TRBV12-4

CDR3nt: TGTGCCAGTAGTATCTTCTCGGACATCTTCTACGAGCAGTACTTC
CDR3aa: CASSIFSDIFYEQYF
j_gene: TRBJ2-7
d_gene: .
abundance: .
v_gene: TRBV19

CDR3nt: TGTGCCAGCAGTTTAGCTCGCGCTAGCGGGAGGGCTTGTGAGCAGTTCTTC
CDR3aa: CASSLARASGRACEQFF
j_gene: TRBJ2-1
d_gene: TRBD2
abundance: .
v_gene: TRBV12-3/TRBV12-4